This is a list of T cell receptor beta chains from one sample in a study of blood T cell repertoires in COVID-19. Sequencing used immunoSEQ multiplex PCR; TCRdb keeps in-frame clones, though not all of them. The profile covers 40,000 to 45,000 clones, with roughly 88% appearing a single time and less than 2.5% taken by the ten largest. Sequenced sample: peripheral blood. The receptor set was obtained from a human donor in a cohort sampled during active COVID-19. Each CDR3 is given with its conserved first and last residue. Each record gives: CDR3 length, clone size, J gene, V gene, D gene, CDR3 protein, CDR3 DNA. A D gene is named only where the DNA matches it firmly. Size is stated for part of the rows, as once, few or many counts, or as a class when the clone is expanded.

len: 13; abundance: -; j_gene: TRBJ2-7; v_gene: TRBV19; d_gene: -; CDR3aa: CASSAGQYYEQYF; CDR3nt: TGTGCCAGTAGTGCCGGACAGTACTACGAGCAGTACTTC
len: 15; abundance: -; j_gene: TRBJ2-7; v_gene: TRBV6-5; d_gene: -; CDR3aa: CASRRIIQGSYEQYF; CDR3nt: TGTGCCAGCAGGAGGATTATACAGGGTTCCTACGAGCAGTACTTC
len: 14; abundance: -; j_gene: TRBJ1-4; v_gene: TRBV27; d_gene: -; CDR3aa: CASSRRDANEKLFF; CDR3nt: TGTGCCAGCAGCCGGCGGGATGCTAATGAAAAACTGTTTTTT
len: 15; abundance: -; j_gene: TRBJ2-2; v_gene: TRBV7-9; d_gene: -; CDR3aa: CASSLAQGTSRELFF; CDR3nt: TGTGCCAGCAGCTTAGCGCAGGGAACGTCCAGGGAGCTGTTTTTT
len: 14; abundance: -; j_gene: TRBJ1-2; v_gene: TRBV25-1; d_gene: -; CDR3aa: CASSEAGANYGYTF; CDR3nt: TGTGCCAGCAGTGAAGCCGGAGCTAACTATGGCTACACCTTC
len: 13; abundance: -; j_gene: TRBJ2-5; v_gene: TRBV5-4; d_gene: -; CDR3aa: CASSEGGRETQYF; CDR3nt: TGTGCCAGCAGCGAAGGGGGTAGGGAGACCCAGTACTTC
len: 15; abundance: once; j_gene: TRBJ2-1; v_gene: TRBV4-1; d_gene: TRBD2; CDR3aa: CASSQSGGRSNEQFF; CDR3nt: TGCGCCAGCAGCCAATCGGGGGGGCGTTCCAATGAGCAGTTCTTC
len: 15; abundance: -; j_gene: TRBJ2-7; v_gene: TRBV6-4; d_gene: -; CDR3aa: CASSVNPGGQYEQYF; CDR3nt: TGTGCCAGCAGTGTTAACCCGGGGGGCCAGTACGAGCAGTACTTC
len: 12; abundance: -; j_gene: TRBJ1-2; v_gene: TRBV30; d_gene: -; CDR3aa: CAWSSTGYGYTF; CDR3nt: TGTGCCTGGAGTAGTACTGGTTATGGCTACACCTTC
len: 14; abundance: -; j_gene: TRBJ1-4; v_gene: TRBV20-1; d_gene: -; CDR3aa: CSASGGQGPTKLFF; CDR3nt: TGCAGTGCTAGTGGTGGGCAGGGTCCGACAAAACTGTTTTTT
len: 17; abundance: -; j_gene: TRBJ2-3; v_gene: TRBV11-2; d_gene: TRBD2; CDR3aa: CASSFKARTSGTDTQYF; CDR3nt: TGTGCCAGCAGCTTCAAAGCACGGACTAGCGGGACAGATACGCAGTATTTT
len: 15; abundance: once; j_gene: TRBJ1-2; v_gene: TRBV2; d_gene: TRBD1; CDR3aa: CASSPPGTGNYGYTF; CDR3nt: TGTGCCAGCAGTCCCCCCGGGACAGGGAACTATGGCTACACCTTC
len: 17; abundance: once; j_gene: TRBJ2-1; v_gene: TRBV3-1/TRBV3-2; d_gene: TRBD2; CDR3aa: CASSQDRPSGGDDEQFF; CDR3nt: TGTGCCAGCAGCCAAGATCGGCCTAGCGGAGGGGATGATGAGCAGTTCTTC
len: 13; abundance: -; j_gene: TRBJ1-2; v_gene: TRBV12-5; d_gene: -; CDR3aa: CASGSQGGYGYTF; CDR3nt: TGTGCTAGTGGATCACAGGGTGGCTATGGCTACACCTTC
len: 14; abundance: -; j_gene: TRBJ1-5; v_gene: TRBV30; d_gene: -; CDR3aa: CAWSVKGAPEPQHF; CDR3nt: TGTGCCTGGAGTGTAAAAGGGGCTCCGGAGCCCCAGCATTTT
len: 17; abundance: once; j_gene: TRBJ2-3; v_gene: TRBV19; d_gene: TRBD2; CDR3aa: CASSRTGLAGNTDTQYF; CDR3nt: TGTGCCAGTAGTCGCACGGGACTAGCGGGGAACACAGATACGCAGTATTTT
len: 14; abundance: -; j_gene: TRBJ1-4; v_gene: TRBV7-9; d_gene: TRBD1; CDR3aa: CASSFDRGNEKLFF; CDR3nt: TGTGCCAGCAGCTTTGACAGGGGCAATGAAAAACTGTTTTTT
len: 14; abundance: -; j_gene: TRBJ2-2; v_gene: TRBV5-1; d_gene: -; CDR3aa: CASSLETATGELFF; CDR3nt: TGCGCCAGCAGCTTGGAGACAGCCACCGGGGAGCTGTTTTTT
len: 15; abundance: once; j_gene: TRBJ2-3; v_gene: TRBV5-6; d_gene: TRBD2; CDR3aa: CASSLVGLGTDTQYF; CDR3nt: TGTGCCAGCAGCTTGGTGGGACTAGGCACAGATACGCAGTATTTT
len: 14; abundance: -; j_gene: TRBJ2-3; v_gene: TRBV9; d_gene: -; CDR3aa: CASSAEGRRDTQYF; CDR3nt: TGTGCCAGCAGCGCGGAGGGGCGACGAGATACGCAGTATTTT
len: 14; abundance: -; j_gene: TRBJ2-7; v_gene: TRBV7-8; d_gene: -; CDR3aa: CASSPPGLSYEQYF; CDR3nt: TGTGCCAGCAGTCCCCCAGGCCTCTCCTACGAGCAGTACTTC
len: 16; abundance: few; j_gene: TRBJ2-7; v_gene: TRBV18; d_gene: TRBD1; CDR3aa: CASSPGPGQGSREQYF; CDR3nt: TGTGCCAGCTCACCGGGCCCGGGACAGGGCTCGCGGGAGCAGTACTTC
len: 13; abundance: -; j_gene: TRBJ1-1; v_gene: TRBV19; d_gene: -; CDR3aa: CASSIRGDTEAFF; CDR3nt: TGTGCCAGTAGTATTAGGGGTGATACTGAAGCTTTCTTT
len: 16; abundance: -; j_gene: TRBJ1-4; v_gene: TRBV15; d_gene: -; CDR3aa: CATSRTMGATNEKLFF; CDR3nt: TGTGCCACCAGCCGGACTATGGGGGCAACTAATGAAAAACTGTTTTTT
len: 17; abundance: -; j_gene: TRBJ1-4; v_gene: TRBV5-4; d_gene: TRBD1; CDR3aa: CASSLGQGASTNEKLFF; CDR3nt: TGTGCCAGCAGCCTTGGACAGGGGGCATCAACTAATGAAAAACTGTTTTTT
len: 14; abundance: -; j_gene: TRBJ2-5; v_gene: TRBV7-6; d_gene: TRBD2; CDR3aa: CASRPGGLQETQYF; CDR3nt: TGTGCCAGCCGCCCCGGGGGACTACAAGAGACCCAGTACTTC
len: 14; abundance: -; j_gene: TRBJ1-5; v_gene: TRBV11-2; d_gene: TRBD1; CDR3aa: CASSRNRGTQPQHF; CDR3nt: TGTGCCAGCAGCCGCAACAGGGGGACTCAGCCCCAGCATTTT